Following are 15 T cell receptor beta chains from one sample sequenced in a study of beta chain features in type 1 diabetes. All of the isolated RNA was reverse transcribed, so expressed TCRB transcripts were sequenced. Some clones are missing from TCRdb's copy, which holds only in-frame ones; the method was immunoSEQ multiplex PCR. The sample includes about 24,000 clones, almost 70% of them seen just once. Sequenced input: Tregs from blood. Receptor source: a woman aged 40 to 50 in good health.

The sample holds one count of this clone. The CDR3 sequence is CASSPRGRGRGETQYF. The CDR3 bases are TGTGCCAGCAGCCCCCGCGGGAGGGGGCGCGGGGAGACCCAGTACTTC. This sequence joins TRBV5-8 and TRBJ2-5, with TRBD2 matching 9 bases. The CDR3 is 16 amino acids. The J segment lost 5 bases and the V segment lost 4 bases, leaving 12 bases of the junction unmatched. CDR1 is SGHTS, CDR2 YDEGEE, per germline.

This rearrangement joins TRBV7-9 to TRBJ2-2, with unresolved D. Germline CDR1 is SEHNR and CDR2 is FQNEAQ (reference sequence). The CDR3 is made up of 13 amino acids. With 3 bases removed from V and 4 bases from J, the gap between germline ends came to 6 bases. The CDR3 coding sequence is TGTGCCAGCAGCTTCCTGTTCACCGGGGAGCTGTTTTTT. Encoded protein: CASSFLFTGELFF.

This chain links TRBV7-2 with TRBJ1-1; no definite D call. This CDR3 has 14 amino acids. In germline, CDR1 is SGHTA, CDR2 FQGNSA. V gave up 0 bases and J gave up 1 base, with 6 bases separating them. The CDR3 protein is CASSLAGRNTEAFF. In DNA form, the CDR3 reads TGTGCCAGCAGCTTAGCGGGCAGGAACACTGAAGCTTTCTTT.

The gene calls are TRBV11-2 and TRBJ2-2; D gene ambiguous. The CDR3 loop spans 15 amino acids. The V and J ends lost 5 bases and 0 bases respectively, with 10 bases between them. Germline CDR1 and CDR2: SGHAT and FQNNGV. The DNA of the CDR3 is TGTGCCAGCAGCGAGGCTCGCGCGAACACCGGGGAGCTGTTTTTT. It specifies CASSEARANTGELFF. The full variable domain, in which reference TRBV11-2 and TRBJ2-2 provide the parts outside the CDR3, is EAGVAQSPRYKIIEKRQSVAFWCNPISGHATLYWYQQILGQGPKLLIQFQNNGVVDDSQLPKDRFSAERLKGVDSTLKIQPAKLEDSAVYLCASSEARANTGELFFGEGSRLTVL.

This clone has more than one count but fewer than ten. This chain links TRBV2 with TRBJ1-2, with a possible D match to TRBD1 (5 bases). Trimming took off 5 bases at V and 5 bases at J, with 15 bases between the two ends. CDR3 size: 14 residues. The germline V gene has CDR1 SNHLY and CDR2 FYNNEI. CDR3 protein: CASSRGRSTYGYTF. CDR3 DNA sequence: TGTGCCAGCAGTAGGGGCCGATCAACGTATGGCTACACCTTC.

This clone was counted a single time. V and J are TRBV15 and TRBJ2-1, with D perhaps TRBD1 (6 bases). Trimming removed 0 bases at V and 7 bases at J, with 13 bases between. Looked up from germline, CDR1 is LNHNV and CDR2 is YYDKDF (reference sequence). There are 15 residues in the CDR3. The CDR3, as DNA: TGTGCCACCAGCAGAGATCCGAGGGGGATGAATGAGCAGTTCTTC. Translating it yields CATSRDPRGMNEQFF.

This clone turned up a few times. This chain connects TRBV18 to TRBJ2-2; D is perhaps TRBD1 (5 bases). CDR1 is KGHSH and CDR2 is LQKENI in the germline V gene. V was trimmed by 2 bases and J by 6 bases, leaving 10 bases between them. CDR3 size: 14 residues. In DNA form, the CDR3 reads TGTGCCAGCTCACCAGCCCAGGGCCCCGGGGAGCTGTTTTTT. Amino acid sequence: CASSPAQGPGELFF. Combining the CDR3 with reference TRBV18 and TRBJ2-2 gives the whole variable domain NAGVMQNPRHLVRRRGQEARLRCSPMKGHSHVYWYRQLPEEGLKFMVYLQKENIIDESGMPKERFSAEFPKEGPSILRIQQVVRGDSAAYFCASSPAQGPGELFFGEGSRLTVL.

The CDR3 loop is CASSSDSYQPQHF. For the CDR3, the DNA is TGTGCCAGCAGCTCGGACAGCTATCAGCCCCAGCATTTT. This chain links TRBV7-9 with TRBJ1-5; D possibly corresponds to TRBD1 (6 bases). From germline, CDR1 is SEHNR and CDR2 FQNEAQ (reference sequence). V was shortened by 4 bases and J by 5 bases, with 9 bases between the two germline ends. The length of the CDR3 is 13 residues.

The V and J genes are TRBV27 and TRBJ2-3; possible D gene TRBD2, 6 bases. CDR3 length: 16 residues. V was cut by 1 base and J by 1 base, with 12 bases left in between. Germline V lookup: CDR1 MNHEY, CDR2 SMNVEV (reference sequence). The CDR3 DNA sequence: TGTGCCAGCAGTTTATACTTCGGGGGTGGCACAGATACGCAGTATTTT. Protein product: CASSLYFGGGTDTQYF.

The chain uses TRBV6-5 and TRBJ2-5; D is perhaps TRBD1 (5 bases). Trimming removed 4 bases at V and 0 bases at J, with 12 bases between. The length of the CDR3 is 15 residues. Germline lookup yields CDR1 MNHEY and CDR2 SVGAGI. The CDR3 DNA reads as TGTGCCAGCAGTTCCATAAAGGGGTACCAAGAGACCCAGTACTTC. This encodes CASSSIKGYQETQYF.

This chain joins TRBV7-2 and TRBJ2-3; 7 nucleotides match TRBD1. The V segment lost 8 bases and the J segment 8 bases; nucleotides outside the gene matches: 7. Germline V gene sequence: CDR1 SGHTA, CDR2 FQGNSA. The CDR3 runs to 12 residues. DNA for the CDR3: TGTGCCAGCGAGAGGGGGCGAAGTACGCAGTATTTT. Amino acids: CASERGRSTQYF. The variable domain in full, with the rest retrieved from reference TRBV7-2 and TRBJ2-3, is GAGVSQSPSNKVTEKGKDVELRCDPISGHTALYWYRQSLGQGLEFLIYFQGNSAPDKSGLPSDRFSAERTGGSVSTLTIQRTQQEDSAVYLCASERGRSTQYFGPGTRLTVL.

The chain links TRBV7-9 to TRBJ1-2; D not certain. Trimming took off 3 bases at V and 2 bases at J, with 7 bases between the two ends. The CDR3 is 13 residues long. Germline CDR1 reads SEHNR; CDR2 reads FQNEAQ (reference sequence). CDR3 nucleotides: TGTGCCAGCAGCTTCTTACGGAACTATGGCTACACCTTC. It codes for CASSFLRNYGYTF. Full variable domain (rest looked up from reference TRBV7-9 and TRBJ1-2): DTGVSQNPRHKITKRGQNVTFRCDPISEHNRLYWYRQTLGQGPEFLTYFQNEAQLEKSRLLSDRFSAERPKGSFSTLEIQRTEQGDSAMYLCASSFLRNYGYTFGSGTRLTVV.

The chain is built from TRBV5-1 and TRBJ1-2; tentative D call: TRBD1 (6 bases). Germline lookup yields CDR1 SGHRS and CDR2 YFSETQ. V lost 3 bases to trimming and J lost 4 bases, with 16 bases between them. There are 15 residues in the CDR3. The CDR3 DNA is TGCGCCAGCAGCTCACAGGGCGGCAGGGCCTATGGCTACACCTTC. Its protein product is CASSSQGGRAYGYTF.

The V and J genes are TRBV6-1 and TRBJ1-5; D remains ambiguous. Germline CDR1 and CDR2: MNHNS and SASEGT. This CDR3 contains 15 residues. Between the trimmed V and J ends, which lost 3 bases and 0 bases, there was a span of 9 bases. CDR3 sequence reads: CASSDGVYSNQPQHF. Here the CDR3 DNA reads TGTGCCAGCAGTGACGGGGTGTATAGCAATCAGCCCCAGCATTTT.

CDR3 DNA sequence: TGCGCCAGCAGCTCCAATCCGGGACAGGGCTCTGGAAACACCATATATTTT. Its translation: CASSSNPGQGSGNTIYF. V is TRBV5-1 and J is TRBJ1-3, with 9 nucleotides matching TRBD1. CDR3 length equals 17 residues. The germline gives CDR1 SGHRS, CDR2 YFSETQ. V shed 3 bases, J shed 0 bases, and the junction held 7 bases outside the gene matches. The full variable domain, its missing parts supplied by reference TRBV5-1 and TRBJ1-3, is KAGVTQTPRYLIKTRGQQVTLSCSPISGHRSVSWYQQTPGQGLQFLFEYFSETQRNKGNFPGRFSGRQFSNSRSEMNVSTLELGDSALYLCASSSNPGQGSGNTIYFGEGSWLTVV.